This paragraph reports one TCR beta chain. Its antigen remains unidentified. The data stem from a study of tissue T cells after allogeneic stem cell transplantation. Findings of the study overall: Limitations included a small, clinically heterogeneous cohort and limited sampling depth. Blood and spleen captured only part of the tissue TCR repertoire. Within patients, tissue anatomy strongly shaped TCR repertoire composition.

This CDR3 comprises 18 residues. Germline V gene data show CDR1 as KGHSH and CDR2 as LQKENI. The V end lost 3 bases, the J end lost 0 bases, and 19 bases lay between the germline ends. Survey-depth TCRbeta CDR3 sequencing reported V/J genes and productive frequencies. Assay: immunoSEQ multiplex PCR; the TCRdb copy retains only in-frame clones and omits some. The sample records around 25,000 clones, roughly nine tenths being singletons. The source of this sequence is a male donor older than 55 who later had graft-versus-host disease after an allogeneic stem cell transplant. The V gene is TRBV18, the J gene TRBJ2-3, with D possibly being TRBD1 (6 bases). Sample: blood, taken before transplantation. DNA for the CDR3: TGTGCCAGCTCACCTTTTCGGGCAGGGGCGACTAGCACAGATACGCAGTATTTT. It codes for CASSPFRAGATSTDTQYF.